This is a list of T cell receptor beta chains from one sample in a study of beta chain features in type 1 diabetes. Some clones are missing from TCRdb's copy, which holds only in-frame ones; the method was immunoSEQ multiplex PCR. The sample carries some 150,000 clones, 9.7% recorded once. What was sequenced was central memory CD4+ T cells from blood. All receptors derive from a woman in her thirties or forties in good health. Each CDR3 is given with its conserved first and last residue. The order of the fields is clone size, D gene, J gene, V gene, CDR3 protein, CDR3 DNA. D genes are given only for firm matches. Not all rows give a size; the values are once, few, many and, for expanded clones, a class.

clone_size: -
d_call: -
j_call: TRBJ1-1
v_call: TRBV19
cdr3_aa: CASSLLENTEAFF
cdr3_nt: TGTGCCAGTAGCTTACTAGAGAACACTGAAGCTTTCTTT

clone_size: many
d_call: TRBD1
j_call: TRBJ2-7
v_call: TRBV27
cdr3_aa: CASSFLPTLLPLQGAWGEQYF
cdr3_nt: TGTGCCAGCAGTTTCCTCCCTACCCTCCTACCCCTACAGGGGGCTTGGGGCGAGCAGTACTTC

clone_size: -
d_call: -
j_call: TRBJ2-5
v_call: TRBV10-3
cdr3_aa: CAISEVERVETQYF
cdr3_nt: TGTGCCATCAGTGAGGTTGAGCGGGTAGAGACCCAGTACTTC

clone_size: few
d_call: TRBD1
j_call: TRBJ1-1
v_call: TRBV6-5
cdr3_aa: CASSGEGQGRTEAFF
cdr3_nt: TGTGCCAGCAGCGGGGAGGGACAGGGGAGGACTGAAGCTTTCTTT

clone_size: few
d_call: TRBD1
j_call: TRBJ2-7
v_call: TRBV18
cdr3_aa: CASSPGQVVTRQYF
cdr3_nt: TGTGCCAGCTCACCGGGACAGGTAGTTACGCGGCAGTACTTC

clone_size: -
d_call: -
j_call: TRBJ2-7
v_call: TRBV29-1
cdr3_aa: CSVGGGQIYEQYF
cdr3_nt: TGCAGCGTTGGGGGGGGGCAGATCTACGAGCAGTACTTC

clone_size: few
d_call: -
j_call: TRBJ1-1
v_call: TRBV2
cdr3_aa: CASSDIPGNTEAFF
cdr3_nt: TGTGCCAGCAGCGACATCCCAGGGAACACTGAAGCTTTCTTT

clone_size: -
d_call: TRBD1
j_call: TRBJ1-3
v_call: TRBV5-1
cdr3_aa: CATQPGQGASGNTIYF
cdr3_nt: TGCGCCACCCAACCGGGACAGGGGGCGTCTGGAAACACCATATATTTT

clone_size: few
d_call: TRBD2
j_call: TRBJ2-5
v_call: TRBV5-4
cdr3_aa: CASSLTFSSGGAETQYF
cdr3_nt: TGTGCCAGCAGCCTTACTTTTTCCAGCGGGGGGGCAGAGACCCAGTACTTC

clone_size: -
d_call: -
j_call: TRBJ1-2
v_call: TRBV18
cdr3_aa: CASSPNPGTHHGYTF
cdr3_nt: TGTGCCAGCTCACCAAACCCCGGGACTCACCATGGCTACACCTTC

clone_size: -
d_call: -
j_call: TRBJ1-1
v_call: TRBV6-5
cdr3_aa: CASGGLQENTEAFF
cdr3_nt: TGTGCCAGCGGGGGCCTCCAGGAAAACACTGAAGCTTTCTTT

clone_size: few
d_call: -
j_call: TRBJ1-2
v_call: TRBV19
cdr3_aa: CATTYMMRGSGTGGYTF
cdr3_nt: TGTGCCACTACCTACATGATGCGGGGATCCGGGACCGGTGGCTACACCTTC

clone_size: -
d_call: TRBD2
j_call: TRBJ2-7
v_call: TRBV7-2
cdr3_aa: CASSLGAGAYEQYF
cdr3_nt: TGTGCCAGCAGCTTGGGAGCGGGGGCCTACGAGCAGTACTTC

clone_size: few
d_call: -
j_call: TRBJ1-2
v_call: TRBV6-1
cdr3_aa: CASSEGNRYGYTF
cdr3_nt: TGTGCCAGCAGTGAAGGTAACAGATATGGCTACACCTTC

clone_size: -
d_call: TRBD2
j_call: TRBJ2-5
v_call: TRBV5-6
cdr3_aa: CASSSPQAGKETQYF
cdr3_nt: TGTGCCAGCAGCTCACCCCAAGCGGGGAAAGAGACCCAGTACTTC

clone_size: few
d_call: TRBD1
j_call: TRBJ2-5
v_call: TRBV7-8
cdr3_aa: CASSFGTGQETQYF
cdr3_nt: TGTGCCAGCAGCTTCGGGACAGGACAAGAGACCCAGTACTTC

clone_size: few
d_call: -
j_call: TRBJ2-3
v_call: TRBV6-5
cdr3_aa: CASSEGGGTQYF
cdr3_nt: TGTGCCAGCAGTGAGGGGGGGGGTACGCAGTATTTT

clone_size: few
d_call: -
j_call: TRBJ2-2
v_call: TRBV2
cdr3_aa: CASQISGELFF
cdr3_nt: TGTGCCAGCCAGATCTCCGGGGAGCTGTTTTTT

clone_size: -
d_call: -
j_call: TRBJ1-1
v_call: TRBV7-9
cdr3_aa: CASSLTVNTEAFF
cdr3_nt: TGTGCCAGCAGCTTAACGGTGAACACTGAAGCTTTCTTT

clone_size: -
d_call: -
j_call: TRBJ1-2
v_call: TRBV11-2
cdr3_aa: CASKPLAQGSGYTF
cdr3_nt: TGTGCCAGCAAACCCCTTGCGCAGGGGTCTGGCTACACCTTC

clone_size: many
d_call: TRBD1
j_call: TRBJ2-2
v_call: TRBV11-2
cdr3_aa: CASSDRVIGELFF
cdr3_nt: TGTGCCAGCAGCGACAGGGTTATCGGGGAGCTGTTTTTT

clone_size: -
d_call: TRBD1
j_call: TRBJ1-2
v_call: TRBV5-1
cdr3_aa: CASSLEGQNYGYTF
cdr3_nt: TGCGCCAGCAGCCTCGAGGGACAGAACTATGGCTACACCTTC

clone_size: -
d_call: TRBD1
j_call: TRBJ1-2
v_call: TRBV28
cdr3_aa: CAIRQGNSVGYTF
cdr3_nt: TGTGCCATCCGACAGGGGAACTCGGTTGGCTACACCTTC

clone_size: -
d_call: -
j_call: TRBJ2-6
v_call: TRBV28
cdr3_aa: CASSLALGQGTGANVLTF
cdr3_nt: TGTGCCAGCAGTTTGGCGCTGGGCCAGGGGACTGGGGCCAACGTCCTGACTTTC

clone_size: few
d_call: -
j_call: TRBJ2-7
v_call: TRBV5-1
cdr3_aa: CASSLEGGQQYEQYF
cdr3_nt: TGCGCCAGCAGCTTGGAGGGGGGACAGCAATACGAGCAGTACTTC

clone_size: few
d_call: -
j_call: TRBJ2-3
v_call: TRBV7-9
cdr3_aa: CASSLGASVTTTDTQYF
cdr3_nt: TGTGCCAGCAGCTTAGGGGCTAGCGTTACAACTACAGATACGCAGTATTTT

clone_size: -
d_call: -
j_call: TRBJ2-1
v_call: TRBV5-5
cdr3_aa: CASRNWGVRGQFF
cdr3_nt: TGTGCCAGCAGAAATTGGGGGGTAAGGGGGCAGTTCTTC

clone_size: -
d_call: TRBD1
j_call: TRBJ1-2
v_call: TRBV6-5
cdr3_aa: CASRPTGGFTGYTF
cdr3_nt: TGTGCCAGCAGGCCGACAGGGGGTTTTACTGGCTACACCTTC

clone_size: -
d_call: -
j_call: TRBJ2-3
v_call: TRBV6-1
cdr3_aa: CAVQGSYSWSDTQYF
cdr3_nt: TGTGCCGTCCAGGGCAGTTACTCATGGTCAGATACGCAGTATTTT

clone_size: -
d_call: -
j_call: TRBJ2-5
v_call: TRBV19
cdr3_aa: CASSIVGGGAKETQYF
cdr3_nt: TGTGCCAGTAGTATCGTCGGAGGGGGGGCTAAGGAGACCCAGTACTTC

clone_size: few
d_call: -
j_call: TRBJ2-4
v_call: TRBV29-1
cdr3_aa: CSVSVGGLAKNIQYF
cdr3_nt: TGCAGCGTGTCGGTGGGGGGTTTAGCCAAAAACATTCAGTACTTC

clone_size: few
d_call: -
j_call: TRBJ1-2
v_call: TRBV7-2
cdr3_aa: CASSLSRQASSYGYTF
cdr3_nt: TGTGCCAGCAGCTTAAGCCGCCAGGCTTCGTCCTATGGCTACACCTTC

clone_size: few
d_call: TRBD2
j_call: TRBJ2-3
v_call: TRBV7-2
cdr3_aa: CASSSGGLAGDTQYF
cdr3_nt: TGTGCCAGCAGCTCCGGGGGACTAGCCGGAGATACGCAGTATTTT

clone_size: few
d_call: TRBD1
j_call: TRBJ2-7
v_call: TRBV10-2
cdr3_aa: CASRGQGSDEQYF
cdr3_nt: TGCGCCAGCCGAGGACAGGGTTCCGACGAGCAGTACTTC

clone_size: few
d_call: TRBD1
j_call: TRBJ1-2
v_call: TRBV5-1
cdr3_aa: CASSFYRGQGYTF
cdr3_nt: TGCGCCAGCAGCTTCTACAGGGGTCAGGGCTACACCTTC

clone_size: few
d_call: TRBD1
j_call: TRBJ2-1
v_call: TRBV12-5
cdr3_aa: CASGLRGQGANEQFF
cdr3_nt: TGTGCTAGTGGTTTGAGGGGACAGGGAGCCAATGAGCAGTTCTTC

clone_size: many
d_call: -
j_call: TRBJ2-5
v_call: TRBV28
cdr3_aa: CASMSVQGGSETQYF
cdr3_nt: TGTGCCAGCATGTCGGTGCAGGGGGGATCGGAGACCCAGTACTTC

clone_size: -
d_call: TRBD2
j_call: TRBJ2-2
v_call: TRBV27
cdr3_aa: CASSLTSGATGELFF
cdr3_nt: TGTGCCAGCAGTTTAACTAGCGGGGCTACCGGGGAGCTGTTTTTT

clone_size: few
d_call: TRBD1
j_call: TRBJ1-5
v_call: TRBV7-9
cdr3_aa: CASSKWAGGQGASQPQHF
cdr3_nt: TGTGCCAGCAGCAAGTGGGCAGGAGGACAGGGGGCGAGTCAGCCCCAGCATTTT

clone_size: few
d_call: -
j_call: TRBJ2-1
v_call: TRBV7-2
cdr3_aa: CASSLAVSAEYNEQFF
cdr3_nt: TGTGCCAGCAGCTTAGCGGTCAGCGCCGAATACAATGAGCAGTTCTTC

clone_size: -
d_call: -
j_call: TRBJ1-1
v_call: TRBV6-5
cdr3_aa: CATLAPLEAFF
cdr3_nt: TGTGCCACCCTGGCCCCCCTTGAAGCTTTCTTT

clone_size: few
d_call: -
j_call: TRBJ1-1
v_call: TRBV5-1
cdr3_aa: CASKAQGSSTEAFF
cdr3_nt: TGCGCCAGCAAAGCCCAGGGATCGAGCACTGAAGCTTTCTTT

clone_size: few
d_call: -
j_call: TRBJ2-1
v_call: TRBV9
cdr3_aa: CASSVAQLYNEQFF
cdr3_nt: TGTGCCAGCAGCGTAGCACAGCTGTACAATGAGCAGTTCTTC

clone_size: few
d_call: -
j_call: TRBJ2-7
v_call: TRBV7-8
cdr3_aa: CASSSSGRRAYEQYF
cdr3_nt: TGTGCCAGCAGCTCCTCGGGACGGAGGGCCTACGAGCAGTACTTC

clone_size: -
d_call: TRBD1
j_call: TRBJ2-2
v_call: TRBV6-1
cdr3_aa: CASGTGGASGELFF
cdr3_nt: TGTGCCAGCGGGACAGGGGGCGCGTCCGGGGAGCTGTTTTTT

clone_size: -
d_call: -
j_call: TRBJ1-4
v_call: TRBV28
cdr3_aa: CASRAQGGGNEKLFF
cdr3_nt: TGTGCCAGCAGGGCCCAAGGGGGGGGTAATGAAAAACTGTTTTTT

clone_size: -
d_call: -
j_call: TRBJ2-7
v_call: TRBV25-1
cdr3_aa: CASSGSGYEQYF
cdr3_nt: TGTGCCAGCAGTGGTAGCGGTTACGAGCAGTACTTC

clone_size: -
d_call: -
j_call: TRBJ1-4
v_call: TRBV29-1
cdr3_aa: CSPAEGGATNEKLFF
cdr3_nt: TGCAGCCCAGCGGAGGGTGGGGCAACTAATGAAAAACTGTTTTTT

clone_size: -
d_call: -
j_call: TRBJ1-6
v_call: TRBV5-1
cdr3_aa: CASSLDSPRGNSPLHF
cdr3_nt: TGCGCCAGCAGCTTGGACTCTCCCAGGGGAAATTCACCCCTCCACTTT

clone_size: -
d_call: -
j_call: TRBJ2-7
v_call: TRBV2
cdr3_aa: CASRQGRWDEQYF
cdr3_nt: TGTGCCAGCAGACAGGGTAGATGGGACGAGCAGTACTTC

clone_size: few
d_call: TRBD2
j_call: TRBJ2-4
v_call: TRBV5-5
cdr3_aa: CASSLDPSGALIAKNIQYF
cdr3_nt: TGTGCCAGCAGCTTGGACCCTAGCGGGGCCCTTATAGCCAAAAACATTCAGTACTTC

clone_size: few
d_call: TRBD1
j_call: TRBJ2-7
v_call: TRBV29-1
cdr3_aa: CSVEGAGGHEQYF
cdr3_nt: TGCAGCGTTGAAGGAGCAGGGGGCCACGAGCAGTACTTC

clone_size: few
d_call: TRBD1
j_call: TRBJ1-2
v_call: TRBV6-6
cdr3_aa: CASSYRQGGDYTF
cdr3_nt: TGTGCCAGCAGTTACCGACAGGGGGGAGACTACACCTTC

clone_size: few
d_call: -
j_call: TRBJ2-3
v_call: TRBV2
cdr3_aa: CASSEAASYTAPYF
cdr3_nt: TGTGCCAGCAGTGAAGCGGCTAGCTACACCGCCCCGTATTTT

clone_size: many
d_call: -
j_call: TRBJ2-5
v_call: TRBV6-1
cdr3_aa: CASSEALGGQETQYF
cdr3_nt: TGTGCCAGCAGTGAAGCACTCGGCGGTCAAGAGACCCAGTACTTC

clone_size: few
d_call: TRBD2
j_call: TRBJ2-5
v_call: TRBV7-2
cdr3_aa: CASSFRGGQETQYF
cdr3_nt: TGTGCCAGCAGCTTCCGGGGGGGCCAAGAGACCCAGTACTTC

clone_size: few
d_call: -
j_call: TRBJ1-1
v_call: TRBV5-1
cdr3_aa: CASSLGGNTEAFF
cdr3_nt: TGCGCCAGCAGCTTAGGCGGGAACACTGAAGCTTTCTTT

clone_size: -
d_call: -
j_call: TRBJ1-4
v_call: TRBV7-2
cdr3_aa: CASRVLNEKLFF
cdr3_nt: TGTGCCAGCCGGGTCCTTAATGAAAAACTGTTTTTT

clone_size: few
d_call: TRBD2
j_call: TRBJ2-3
v_call: TRBV28
cdr3_aa: CASTSGGKRDTQYF
cdr3_nt: TGTGCCAGCACTAGCGGGGGGAAAAGGGATACGCAGTATTTT

clone_size: -
d_call: -
j_call: TRBJ1-2
v_call: TRBV4-1
cdr3_aa: CASSQEGSLNYGYTF
cdr3_nt: TGCGCCAGCAGCCAAGAGGGCTCATTGAACTATGGCTACACCTTC